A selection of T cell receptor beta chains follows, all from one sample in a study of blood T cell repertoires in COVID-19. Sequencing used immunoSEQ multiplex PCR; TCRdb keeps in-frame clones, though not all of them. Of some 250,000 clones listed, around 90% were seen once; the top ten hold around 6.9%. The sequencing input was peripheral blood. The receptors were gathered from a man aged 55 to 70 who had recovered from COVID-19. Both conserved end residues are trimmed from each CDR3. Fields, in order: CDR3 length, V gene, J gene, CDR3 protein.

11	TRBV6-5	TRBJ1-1	ASSRSPNTEAF
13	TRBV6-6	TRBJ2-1	ASRRTSGGANEQF
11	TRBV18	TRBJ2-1	ASSPAMENEQF
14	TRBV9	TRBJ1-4	ASSVVGDPWREKLF
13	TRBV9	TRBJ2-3	ASSVGGAYTDTQY
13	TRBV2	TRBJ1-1	ASSEQGSVNTEAF
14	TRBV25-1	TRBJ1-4	ASSEGTGRGNEKLF
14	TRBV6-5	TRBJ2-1	ASSWLSAGVKNEQF
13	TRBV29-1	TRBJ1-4	SVGQRDLLHEKLF
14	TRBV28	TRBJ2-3	ASCSGGAFYSDTQY
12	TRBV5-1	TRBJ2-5	ASSQGSSGETQY
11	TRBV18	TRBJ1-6	ASSPERGSPLH
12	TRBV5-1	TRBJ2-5	ASSGLDRAETQY
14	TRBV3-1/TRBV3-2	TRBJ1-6	ASSPDGGRGNSPLH